The source of this TCR beta chain is a study of human T cells and chemical hapten exposure. Study-level results: Patch test scores rose with PT1 expanded TCR counts, a positive correlation. While controls formed fewer of them, expanded TCRs formed significantly more large CDR3 similarity clusters.

This CDR3 spans 15 amino acids. Germline CDR1 is MNHEY and CDR2 is SVGAGI. With V trimmed by 5 bases and J by 3 bases, 6 bases remained unmatched. MiXCR, run by TCRdb on the RACE reads, gives a single entry per CDR3 protein. Of some 42,000 distinct CDR3 sequences listed, around 10% are singletons. This clonotype occurred many times. Its target is unknown. The time point is: patch test 2, 6 weeks after DPC sensitization. Sample treatment: therapeutic diphenylcyclopropenone sensitization with weekly scalp DPC. At every patch-test visit, blood was drawn before the patch test was applied. The study drew its donors from alopecia patients who were 18 to 70 years old and suitable for DPC.

The sample was whole blood, taken in connection with sensitization to the hapten diphenylcyclopropenone (DPC). The source of this sequence is a middle-aged woman with alopecia areata. Some clones in this sample may be carry-over from other donors' samples. This chain connects TRBV6-5 to TRBJ1-5; 8 positions match TRBD1. This CDR3 is CASSTGQGHNQPQHF. The CDR3 DNA reads TGTGCCAGCAGTACCGGACAGGGTCACAATCAGCCCCAGCATTTT.